These 23 T cell receptor beta chains originate from one sample sequenced in a study of blood T cells in healthy people across ages. Primers used in a second PCR of roughly 6 to 11 cycles were a sample-barcoded 5' primer and a J-beta primer mix. TCRdb fed the 5' RACE reads into MiXCR, producing one record per CDR3 protein. This table holds 750,000 or so distinct CDR3 sequences, roughly 25% found once. The same data also contributed to another study, on T cells of mothers and their children.

Sequenced sample: blood. These receptors all come from a boy under 18 in good health.

This clonotype was detected a few times. The CDR3 sequence is CASSPPTGSHEQYF. In DNA, the CDR3 is TGTGCCAGCAGCCCCCCGACAGGGAGCCACGAGCAGTACTTC. The chain combines TRBV9 with TRBJ2-7; 7 bases match TRBD1. This CDR3 is 14 amino acids long. Losses at the gene ends were 4 bases for V and 5 bases for J; bases not matched to a gene: 9. Per the germline V gene, CDR1 is SGDLS and CDR2 is YYNGEE.

The sample holds many counts of this clonotype. V and J are TRBV20-1 and TRBJ2-7, with 9 bases identical to TRBD2. Trimming at V came to 6 bases and at J to 6 bases, leaving 15 bases not matched to a gene. The CDR3 runs to 15 residues. From germline, CDR1 is DFQATT and CDR2 SNEGSKA (reference sequence). DNA for the CDR3: TGCAGTGCCCGCGAAATAGCGGGGGAGGGGATCGAGCAGTACTTC. Its translation is CSAREIAGEGIEQYF.

The chain uses TRBV12-3 or TRBV12-4 and TRBJ2-4, with 9 bases fitting TRBD1. J gave up 5 bases and V 7 bases, and 6 bases lay outside the gene matches. The CDR3 loop spans 14 amino acids. The CDR3 nucleotides are TGTGCCAGCACCTCGGGACAGGGCGAAAACATTCAGTACTTC. Protein: CASTSGQGENIQYF.

The CDR3 DNA follows: TGTGCCAGCAGCCTACGGACTAGCGGGGGGGCCTACAATGAGCAGTTCTTC. Protein product: CASSLRTSGGAYNEQFF. The chain is built from TRBV9 and TRBJ2-1; 15 nucleotides line up with TRBD2. Germline V gene lookup returns CDR1 SGDLS and CDR2 YYNGEE. With 4 bases clipped from V and 2 bases from J, the junction kept 4 bases outside the gene matches. This CDR3 has 17 residues. The entire variable domain, with the rest obtained from reference TRBV9 and TRBJ2-1, is as follows: DSGVTQTPKHLITATGQRVTLRCSPRSGDLSVYWYQQSLDQGLQFLIQYYNGEERAKGNILERFSAQQFPDLHSELNLSSLELGDSALYFCASSLRTSGGAYNEQFFGPGTRLTVL.

V gene TRBV4-1 combines with J gene TRBJ2-1; TRBD1 matches at 7 bases. The CDR3 is 14 residues long. The V gene's germline CDR1 is MGHRA and CDR2 YSYEKL. With V trimmed by 4 bases and J by 5 bases, 5 bases remained unmatched. The CDR3 nucleotides are TGCGCCAGCAGCCGCTCCGGGACAGACAATGAGCAGTTCTTC. It translates to CASSRSGTDNEQFF.

This chain connects TRBV29-1 to TRBJ2-5, with D unresolved. Per the germline V gene, CDR1 is SQVTM and CDR2 is ANQGSEA. The V and J ends lost 4 bases and 5 bases respectively, with 14 bases between them. The CDR3 has 13 amino acids. CDR3 sequence: CSVVIWVYETQYF. CDR3 DNA: TGCAGCGTTGTCATTTGGGTCTATGAGACCCAGTACTTC.

This clonotype was seen a handful of times. The J gene is TRBJ2-5, the V gene TRBV7-9; 7 bases line up with TRBD2. Near its end, the DNA agrees better with TRBJ2-7, so the J call may be wrong. The CDR3 consists of 15 residues. The germline V gene encodes CDR1 SEHNR and CDR2 FQNEAQ (reference sequence). In DNA, the CDR3 is TGTGCCAGCAGCAGAAACGTGGACGGGGGGTACGAGCAGTACTTC. Translated: CASSRNVDGGYEQYF.

The chain carries TRBV12-3 or TRBV12-4 and TRBJ1-4; D is ambiguous. The V gene lost 6 bases and the J gene lost 14 bases, with 13 bases spanning the gap. The CDR3 sequence is 11 residues long. CDR3 protein: CASSNLGELFF. In nucleotides, the CDR3 is TGTGCCAGCAGCAACCTGGGTGAGCTGTTTTTT.

V and J are TRBV9 and TRBJ2-7; no definite D call. CDR3 length: 15 amino acids. The V and J ends lost 4 bases and 1 base respectively, with 15 bases between them. CDR1 is SGDLS and CDR2 is YYNGEE in the germline V gene. As DNA, the CDR3 is TGTGCCAGCAGCTCTCGAGAGAATCCTTCCTACGAGCAGTACTTC. Translating gives CASSSRENPSYEQYF.

In this sample, this clonotype turned up a few times. The CDR3 region is CASSFQGVGETQYF. CDR3 coding DNA: TGTGCCAGCAGCTTCCAGGGGGTGGGAGAGACCCAGTACTTC. This chain links TRBV28 with TRBJ2-5, with TRBD1 matching over 7 bases. Per germline, CDR1 MDHEN and CDR2 SYDVKM. Germline trimming cut 6 bases from V and 4 bases from J; bases unmatched to any gene: 8. This CDR3 has 14 amino acids.

This clonotype was recorded a few times. The J gene is TRBJ1-1, the V gene TRBV18; TRBD1 agrees at 7 bases. Trimming removed 4 bases from V and 8 bases from J; junction bases left unmatched: 10. The CDR3 has 14 residues. Germline CDR1 KGHSH, CDR2 LQKENI. The CDR3 protein is CASSREQGTAEAFF. DNA of the CDR3: TGTGCCAGCTCACGGGAACAGGGGACCGCAGAAGCTTTCTTT.

In its sample, this clonotype was seen many times. The DNA of the CDR3 is TGTGCCAGCAGTGAAGAGGCGGGGGCCCCCTTGACCCAGTACTTC. Translating it yields CASSEEAGAPLTQYF. This chain joins TRBV6-1 and TRBJ2-5, with D maybe TRBD2 (7 bases). V was cut by 1 base and J by 7 bases, with 16 bases left in between. The CDR3 totals 15 residues. The V gene's germline CDR1 is MNHNS and CDR2 SASEGT.

The gene calls are TRBV20-1 and TRBJ2-7; D call uncertain. V dropped 3 bases and J dropped 3 bases, with 12 bases sitting between them. Germline V gene data show CDR1 as DFQATT and CDR2 as SNEGSKA (reference sequence). The CDR3 totals 13 residues. The CDR3: CSARSGPHYEQYF. The DNA for the CDR3 is TGCAGTGCTAGGTCCGGACCGCACTACGAGCAGTACTTC.

This clonotype was seen a few times. This rearrangement joins TRBV10-2 to TRBJ2-3, with D possibly matching TRBD2 (5 bases). The CDR3 has 22 residues. Germline V gene data show CDR1 as WSHSY and CDR2 as SAAADI. Trimming removed 0 bases from V and 3 bases from J, with 31 bases in between. CDR3 nucleotide sequence: TGCGCCAGCAGTGAGTCAAATCGGTGGAGCGGCCTCCCACTCTCGTTGACAGATACGCAGTATTTT. Amino acids: CASSESNRWSGLPLSLTDTQYF.

The chain recombines TRBV28 with TRBJ1-4; TRBD1 matches 10 bases. V trimming: 3 bases; J trimming: 6 bases; junction bases outside the gene matches: 4. The CDR3 has 15 amino acids. Germline CDR1 reads MDHEN; CDR2 reads SYDVKM. The CDR3 nucleotides read TGTGCCAGCAGTTTTTCAGGGACAGGGGATGAAAAACTGTTTTTT. Its translation: CASSFSGTGDEKLFF.

The chain joins TRBV3-1 to TRBJ2-5; either TRBD1 or TRBD2 may supply D (6 bases each). Germline V lookup: CDR1 LGHDT, CDR2 YNNKEL (reference sequence). V was cut by 3 bases and J by 7 bases, with 15 bases left in between. The CDR3 is made up of 14 amino acids. The CDR3 region has the DNA TGTGCCAGCAGCCAGGGAGAAGGGGGGCGGACCCAGTACTTC. Protein sequence: CASSQGEGGRTQYF.

This clonotype appeared a few times. The chain couples TRBV27 to TRBJ2-7, with 7 positions matching TRBD1. J gave up 2 bases and V 6 bases, and 13 bases lay outside the gene matches. CDR1 MNHEY and CDR2 SMNVEV come from the germline V gene (reference sequence). The CDR3 has 16 amino acids. This chain's CDR3 is CASSTNRGQRTYEQYF. The CDR3 DNA follows: TGTGCCAGCAGCACGAACAGGGGACAAAGGACCTACGAGCAGTACTTC.

This clonotype appeared a few times. The genes are TRBV4-3 and TRBJ2-1; no firm D call. The CDR3 runs 13 residues. Per germline, CDR1 LGHNA and CDR2 YSLEER. Trimming stripped 4 bases from V and 9 bases from J, with 13 bases between. The CDR3 sequence is CASSPDLRGEQFF. In DNA form, the CDR3 reads TGCGCCAGCAGCCCGGATCTACGAGGTGAGCAGTTCTTC.

This chain joins TRBV2 and TRBJ1-5; possible D gene TRBD1, 5 bases. From germline, CDR1 is SNHLY and CDR2 FYNNEI. This CDR3 region has 15 residues. V lost 6 bases and J lost 4, with 16 bases in between. CDR3 region: CASSDPPAGNQPQHF. Written as DNA, the CDR3 is TGTGCCAGCAGCGACCCCCCGGCAGGGAATCAGCCCCAGCATTTT.

The genes are TRBV5-4 and TRBJ2-5; TRBD2 might be the D (6 bases). Looked up from germline, CDR1 is SGHNT and CDR2 is YYREEE (reference sequence). V shed 4 bases and J shed 0 bases, with 13 bases lying between them. The CDR3 spans 15 residues. The chain's CDR3 is CASSRERVYQETQYF. The CDR3 nucleotides are TGTGCCAGCAGCCGGGAGCGGGTGTACCAAGAGACCCAGTACTTC.

This clonotype occurred a few times. The chain joins TRBV11-2 to TRBJ1-1, with unresolved D. In germline, CDR1 is SGHAT, CDR2 FQNNGV. V was clipped by 6 bases and J by 1 base, with 6 bases between them. The CDR3 has 12 residues. The CDR3 coding sequence is TGTGCCAGCAGTCCTAAGAACACTGAAGCTTTCTTT. Its protein product is CASSPKNTEAFF. Together with reference TRBV11-2 and TRBJ1-1, the CDR3 gives the full variable domain: EAGVAQSPRYKIIEKRQSVAFWCNPISGHATLYWYQQILGQGPKLLIQFQNNGVVDDSQLPKDRFSAERLKGVDSTLKIQPAKLEDSAVYLCASSPKNTEAFFGQGTRLTVV.

The V and J genes are TRBV7-2 and TRBJ2-1, with TRBD1 as a possible D gene (5 bases). The germline V gene has CDR1 SGHTA and CDR2 FQGNSA. Trimming left V 0 bases short and J 1 base short, with 10 bases between. The CDR3 extends over 16 amino acids. This CDR3 reads CASSLAQGISYNEQFF. The CDR3 DNA follows: TGTGCCAGCAGCTTAGCGCAGGGAATATCCTACAATGAGCAGTTCTTC.

This sequence joins TRBV5-6 and TRBJ2-1, with 8 bases matching TRBD2. Trimming took 4 bases from V and 15 from J; bases not matched to a gene: 12. Germline CDR1 and CDR2: SGHDT and YYEEEE. The CDR3 sequence is 13 residues long. CDR3 bases: TGTGCCAGCAGCCCCTATACAGCGGGGGTGTCGTTCTTC. Protein product: CASSPYTAGVSFF.